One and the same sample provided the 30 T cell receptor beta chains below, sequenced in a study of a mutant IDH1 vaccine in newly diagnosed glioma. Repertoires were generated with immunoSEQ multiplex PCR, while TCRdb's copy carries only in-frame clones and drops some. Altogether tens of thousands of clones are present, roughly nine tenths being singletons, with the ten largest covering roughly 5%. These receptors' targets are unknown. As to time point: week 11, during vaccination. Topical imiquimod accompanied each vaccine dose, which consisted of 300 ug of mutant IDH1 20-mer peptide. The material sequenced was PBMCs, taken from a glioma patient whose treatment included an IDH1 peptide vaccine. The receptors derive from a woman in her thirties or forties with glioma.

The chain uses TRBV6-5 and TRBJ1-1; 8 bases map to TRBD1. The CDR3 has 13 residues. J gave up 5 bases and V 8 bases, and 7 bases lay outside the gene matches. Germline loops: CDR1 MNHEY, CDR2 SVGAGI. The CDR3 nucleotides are TGTGCCAGCGGCATGGACAGGGAGACTGAAGCTTTCTTT. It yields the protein CASGMDRETEAFF.

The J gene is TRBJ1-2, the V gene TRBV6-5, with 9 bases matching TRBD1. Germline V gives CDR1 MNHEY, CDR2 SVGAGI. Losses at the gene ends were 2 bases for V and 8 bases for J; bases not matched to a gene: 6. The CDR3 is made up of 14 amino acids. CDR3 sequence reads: CASSYRDRVGGYTF. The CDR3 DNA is TGTGCCAGCAGTTACCGGGACAGGGTTGGCGGCTACACCTTC.

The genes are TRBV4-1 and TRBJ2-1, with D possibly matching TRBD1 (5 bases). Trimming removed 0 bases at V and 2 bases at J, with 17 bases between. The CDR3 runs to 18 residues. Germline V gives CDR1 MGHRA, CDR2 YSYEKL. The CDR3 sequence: CASSQEIVRTKTYNEQFF. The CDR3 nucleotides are TGCGCCAGCAGCCAAGAAATAGTCCGGACAAAAACCTACAATGAGCAGTTCTTC.

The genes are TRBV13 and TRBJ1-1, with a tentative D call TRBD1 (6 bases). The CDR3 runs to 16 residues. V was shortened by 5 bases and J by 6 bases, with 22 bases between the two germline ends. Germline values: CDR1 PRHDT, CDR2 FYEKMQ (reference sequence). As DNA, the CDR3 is TGTGCCAGCAGCCCACGCCCGACAGGCTCGGTTTCTGAAGCTTTCTTT. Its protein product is CASSPRPTGSVSEAFF. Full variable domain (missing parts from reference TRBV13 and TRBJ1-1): AAGVIQSPRHLIKEKRETATLKCYPIPRHDTVYWYQQGPGQDPQFLISFYEKMQSDKGSIPDRFSAQQFSDYHSELNMSSLELGDSALYFCASSPRPTGSVSEAFFGQGTRLTVV.

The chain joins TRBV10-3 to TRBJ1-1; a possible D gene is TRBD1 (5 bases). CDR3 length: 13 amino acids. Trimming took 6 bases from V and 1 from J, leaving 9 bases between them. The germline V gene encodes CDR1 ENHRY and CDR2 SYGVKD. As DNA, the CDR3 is TGTGCCATCAGCAGGGACCCGAACACTGAAGCTTTCTTT. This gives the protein CAISRDPNTEAFF.

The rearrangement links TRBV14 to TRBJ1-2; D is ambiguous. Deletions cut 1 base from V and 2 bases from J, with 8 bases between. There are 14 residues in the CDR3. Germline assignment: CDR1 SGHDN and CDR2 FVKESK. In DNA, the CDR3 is TGTGCCAGCAGCCAAGGGTACCCGAACTATGGCTACACCTTC. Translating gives CASSQGYPNYGYTF. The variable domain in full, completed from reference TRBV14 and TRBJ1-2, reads EAGVTQFPSHSVIEKGQTVTLRCDPISGHDNLYWYRRVMGKEIKFLLHFVKESKQDESGMPNNRFLAERTGGTYSTLKVQPAELEDSGVYFCASSQGYPNYGYTFGSGTRLTVV.

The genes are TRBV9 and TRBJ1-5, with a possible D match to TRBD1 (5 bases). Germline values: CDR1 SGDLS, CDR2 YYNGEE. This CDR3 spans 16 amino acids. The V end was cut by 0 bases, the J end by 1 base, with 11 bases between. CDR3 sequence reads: CASSVVRDRSNQPQHF. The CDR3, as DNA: TGTGCCAGCAGCGTAGTTCGGGACCGGAGCAATCAGCCCCAGCATTTT.

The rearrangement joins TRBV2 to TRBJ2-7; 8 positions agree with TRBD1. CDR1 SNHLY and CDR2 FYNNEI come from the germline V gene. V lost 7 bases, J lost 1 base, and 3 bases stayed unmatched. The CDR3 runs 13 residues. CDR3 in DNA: TGTGCCAGCAAATGGACAGGGTCCTACGAGCAGTACTTC. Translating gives CASKWTGSYEQYF. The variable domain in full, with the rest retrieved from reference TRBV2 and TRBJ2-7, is EPEVTQTPSHQVTQMGQEVILRCVPISNHLYFYWYRQILGQKVEFLVSFYNNEISEKSEIFDDQFSVERPDGSNFTLKIRSTKLEDSAMYFCASKWTGSYEQYFGPGTRLTVT.

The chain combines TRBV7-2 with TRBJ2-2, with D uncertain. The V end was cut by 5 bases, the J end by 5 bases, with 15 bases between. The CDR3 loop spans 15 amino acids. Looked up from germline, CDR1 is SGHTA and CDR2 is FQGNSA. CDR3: CASSLQSLGTGELFF. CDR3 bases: TGTGCCAGCAGCCTCCAGTCTCTAGGGACCGGGGAGCTGTTTTTT.

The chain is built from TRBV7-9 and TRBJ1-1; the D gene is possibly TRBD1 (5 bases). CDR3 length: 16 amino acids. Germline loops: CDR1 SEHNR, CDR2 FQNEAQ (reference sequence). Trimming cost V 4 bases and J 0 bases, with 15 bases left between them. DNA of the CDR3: TGTGCCAGCAGCTGGGACCTTGGGGGTATGAACACTGAAGCTTTCTTT. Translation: CASSWDLGGMNTEAFF.

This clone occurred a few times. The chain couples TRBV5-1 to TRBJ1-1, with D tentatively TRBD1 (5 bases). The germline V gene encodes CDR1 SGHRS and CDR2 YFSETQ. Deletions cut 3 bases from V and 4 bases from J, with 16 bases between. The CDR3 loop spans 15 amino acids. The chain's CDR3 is CASSSAQGGRTEAFF. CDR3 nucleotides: TGCGCCAGCAGCTCTGCCCAGGGAGGTCGCACTGAAGCTTTCTTT.

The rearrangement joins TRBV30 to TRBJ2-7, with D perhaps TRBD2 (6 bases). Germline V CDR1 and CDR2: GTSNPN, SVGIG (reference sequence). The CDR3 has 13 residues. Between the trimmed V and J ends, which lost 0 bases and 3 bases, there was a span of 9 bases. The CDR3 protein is CAWSVGGYYEQYF. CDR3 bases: TGTGCCTGGAGTGTCGGAGGGTACTACGAGCAGTACTTC.

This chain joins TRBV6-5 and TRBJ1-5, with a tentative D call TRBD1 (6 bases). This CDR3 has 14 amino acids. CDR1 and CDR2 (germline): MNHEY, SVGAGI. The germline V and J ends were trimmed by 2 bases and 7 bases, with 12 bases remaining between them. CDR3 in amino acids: CASSYAGTNQPQHF. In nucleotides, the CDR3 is TGTGCCAGCAGTTACGCCGGGACAAACCAGCCCCAGCATTTT.

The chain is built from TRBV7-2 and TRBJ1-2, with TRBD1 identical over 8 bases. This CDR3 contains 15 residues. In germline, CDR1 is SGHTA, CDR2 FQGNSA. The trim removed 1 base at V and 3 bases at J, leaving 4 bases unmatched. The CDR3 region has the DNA TGTGCCAGCAGCTTAGTCCAGGGGGCGCACTATGGCTACACCTTC. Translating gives CASSLVQGAHYGYTF.

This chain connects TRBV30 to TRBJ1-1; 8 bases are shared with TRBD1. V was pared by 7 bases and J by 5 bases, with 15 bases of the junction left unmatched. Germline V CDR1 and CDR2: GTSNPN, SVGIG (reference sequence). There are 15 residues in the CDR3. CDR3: CASYGQGAAGTEAFF. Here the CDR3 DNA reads TGTGCCTCGTACGGGCAGGGGGCCGCGGGGACTGAAGCTTTCTTT.

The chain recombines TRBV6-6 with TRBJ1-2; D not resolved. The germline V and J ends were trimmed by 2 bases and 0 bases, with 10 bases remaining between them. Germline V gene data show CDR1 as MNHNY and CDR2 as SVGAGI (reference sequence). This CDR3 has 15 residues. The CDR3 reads CASSYRAETNYGYTF. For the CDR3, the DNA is TGTGCCAGCAGTTACAGGGCAGAGACTAACTATGGCTACACCTTC.

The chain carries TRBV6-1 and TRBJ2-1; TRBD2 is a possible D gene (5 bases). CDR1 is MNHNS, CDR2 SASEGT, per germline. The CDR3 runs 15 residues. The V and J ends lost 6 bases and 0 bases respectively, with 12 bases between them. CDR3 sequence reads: CASRMEDSSYNEQFF. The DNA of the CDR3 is TGTGCCAGCAGGATGGAGGATAGCTCCTACAATGAGCAGTTCTTC.

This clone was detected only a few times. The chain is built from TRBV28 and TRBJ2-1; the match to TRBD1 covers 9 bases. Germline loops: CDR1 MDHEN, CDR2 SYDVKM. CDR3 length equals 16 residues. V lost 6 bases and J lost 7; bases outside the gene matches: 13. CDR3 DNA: TGTGCCAGCAGGTCCGGCCGGGACAGGGTAAAAAATGAGCAGTTCTTC. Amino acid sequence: CASRSGRDRVKNEQFF.

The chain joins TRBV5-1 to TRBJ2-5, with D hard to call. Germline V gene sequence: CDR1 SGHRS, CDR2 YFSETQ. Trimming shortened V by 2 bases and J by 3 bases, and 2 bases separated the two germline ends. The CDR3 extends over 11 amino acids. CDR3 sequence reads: CASSLEETQYF. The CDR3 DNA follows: TGCGCCAGCAGCTTAGAAGAGACCCAGTACTTC.

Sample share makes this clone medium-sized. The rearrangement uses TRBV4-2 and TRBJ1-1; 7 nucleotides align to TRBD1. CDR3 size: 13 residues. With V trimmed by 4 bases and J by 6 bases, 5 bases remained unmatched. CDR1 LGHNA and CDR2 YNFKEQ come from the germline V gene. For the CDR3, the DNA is TGTGCCAGCAGCCTACGACAGGGTCCTGAAGCTTTCTTT. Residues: CASSLRQGPEAFF.

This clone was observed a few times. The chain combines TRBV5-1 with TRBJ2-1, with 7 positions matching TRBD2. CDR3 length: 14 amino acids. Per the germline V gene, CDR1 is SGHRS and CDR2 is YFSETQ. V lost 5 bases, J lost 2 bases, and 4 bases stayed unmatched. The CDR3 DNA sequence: TGCGCCAGCAGTGCGGGAGAGACCTACAATGAGCAGTTCTTC. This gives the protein CASSAGETYNEQFF.

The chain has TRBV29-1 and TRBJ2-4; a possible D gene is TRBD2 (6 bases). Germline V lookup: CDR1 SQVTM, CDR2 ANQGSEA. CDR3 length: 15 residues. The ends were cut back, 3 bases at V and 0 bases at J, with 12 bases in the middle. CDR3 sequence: CSVEDPGVAKNIQYF. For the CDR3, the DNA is TGCAGCGTTGAGGATCCGGGGGTAGCCAAAAACATTCAGTACTTC.

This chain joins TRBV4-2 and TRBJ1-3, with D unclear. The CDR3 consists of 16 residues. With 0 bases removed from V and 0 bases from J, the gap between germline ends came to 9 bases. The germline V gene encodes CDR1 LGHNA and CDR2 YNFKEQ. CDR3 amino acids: CASSQDRWDSGNTIYF. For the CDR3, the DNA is TGTGCCAGCAGCCAAGATCGGTGGGACTCTGGAAACACCATATATTTT.

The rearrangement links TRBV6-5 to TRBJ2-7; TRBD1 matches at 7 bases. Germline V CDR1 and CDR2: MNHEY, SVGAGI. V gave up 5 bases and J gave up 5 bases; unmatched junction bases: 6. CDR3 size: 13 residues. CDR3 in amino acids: CASSRDRVDEQYF. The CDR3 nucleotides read TGTGCCAGCAGTCGTGACAGGGTGGACGAGCAGTACTTC.

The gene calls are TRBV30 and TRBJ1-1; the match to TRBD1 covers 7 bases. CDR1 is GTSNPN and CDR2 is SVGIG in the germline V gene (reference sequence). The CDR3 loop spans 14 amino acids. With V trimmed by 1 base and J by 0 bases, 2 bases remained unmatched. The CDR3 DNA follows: TGTGCCTGGAGTGGGACAGGTCTGAACACTGAAGCTTTCTTT. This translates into CAWSGTGLNTEAFF.

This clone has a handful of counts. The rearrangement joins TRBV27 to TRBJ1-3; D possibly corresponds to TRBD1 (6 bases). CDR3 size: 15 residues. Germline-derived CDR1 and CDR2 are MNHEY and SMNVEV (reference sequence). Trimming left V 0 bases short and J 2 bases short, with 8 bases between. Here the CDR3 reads CASSLSQGPGNTIYF. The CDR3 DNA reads TGTGCCAGCAGTTTATCGCAGGGGCCTGGAAACACCATATATTTT.

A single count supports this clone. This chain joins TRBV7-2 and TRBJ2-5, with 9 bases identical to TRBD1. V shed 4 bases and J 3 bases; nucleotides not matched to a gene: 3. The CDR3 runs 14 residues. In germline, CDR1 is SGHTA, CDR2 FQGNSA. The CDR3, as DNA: TGTGCCAGCAGCTCGACAGGGGGAAAAGAGACCCAGTACTTC. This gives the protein CASSSTGGKETQYF.

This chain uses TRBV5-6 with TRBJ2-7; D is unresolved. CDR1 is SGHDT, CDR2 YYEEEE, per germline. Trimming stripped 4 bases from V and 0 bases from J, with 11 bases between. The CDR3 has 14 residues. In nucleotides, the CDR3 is TGTGCCAGCAGCAATAGTGGCAGCTCCTACGAGCAGTACTTC. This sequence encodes CASSNSGSSYEQYF.

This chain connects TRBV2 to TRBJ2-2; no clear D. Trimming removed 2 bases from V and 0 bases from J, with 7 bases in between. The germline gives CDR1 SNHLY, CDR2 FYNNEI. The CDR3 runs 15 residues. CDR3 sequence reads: CASSERVPNTGELFF. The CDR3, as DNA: TGTGCCAGCAGTGAACGGGTCCCGAACACCGGGGAGCTGTTTTTT. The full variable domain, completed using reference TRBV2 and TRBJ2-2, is EPEVTQTPSHQVTQMGQEVILRCVPISNHLYFYWYRQILGQKVEFLVSFYNNEISEKSEIFDDQFSVERPDGSNFTLKIRSTKLEDSAMYFCASSERVPNTGELFFGEGSRLTVL.

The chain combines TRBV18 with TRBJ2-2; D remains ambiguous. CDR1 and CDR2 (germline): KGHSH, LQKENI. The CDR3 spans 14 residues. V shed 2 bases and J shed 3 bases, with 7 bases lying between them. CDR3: CASSPGLDTGELFF. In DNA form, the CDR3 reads TGTGCCAGCTCACCAGGGCTAGACACCGGGGAGCTGTTTTTT.